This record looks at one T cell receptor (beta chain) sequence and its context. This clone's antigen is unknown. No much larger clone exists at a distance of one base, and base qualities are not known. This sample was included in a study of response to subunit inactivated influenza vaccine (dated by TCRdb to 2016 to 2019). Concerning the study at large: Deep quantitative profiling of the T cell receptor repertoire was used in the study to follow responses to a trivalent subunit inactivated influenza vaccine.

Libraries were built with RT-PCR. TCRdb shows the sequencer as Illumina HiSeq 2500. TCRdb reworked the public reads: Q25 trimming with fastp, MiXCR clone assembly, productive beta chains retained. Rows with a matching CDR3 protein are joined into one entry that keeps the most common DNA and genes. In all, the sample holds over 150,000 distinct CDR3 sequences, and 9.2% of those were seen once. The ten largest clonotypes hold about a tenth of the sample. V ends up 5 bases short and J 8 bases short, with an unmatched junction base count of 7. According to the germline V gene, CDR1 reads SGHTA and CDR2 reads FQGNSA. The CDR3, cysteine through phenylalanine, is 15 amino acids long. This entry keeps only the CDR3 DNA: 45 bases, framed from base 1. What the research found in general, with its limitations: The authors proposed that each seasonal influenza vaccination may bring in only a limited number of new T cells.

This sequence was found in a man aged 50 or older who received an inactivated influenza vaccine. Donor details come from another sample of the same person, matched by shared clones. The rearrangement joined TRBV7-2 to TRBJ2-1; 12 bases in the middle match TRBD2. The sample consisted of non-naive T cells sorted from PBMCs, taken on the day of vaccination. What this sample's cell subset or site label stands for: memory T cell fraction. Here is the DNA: TGTGCCAGCAGCCCCTCTAGCGGGAGGGCCGATGAGCAGTTCTTC. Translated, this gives CASSPSSGRADEQFF.